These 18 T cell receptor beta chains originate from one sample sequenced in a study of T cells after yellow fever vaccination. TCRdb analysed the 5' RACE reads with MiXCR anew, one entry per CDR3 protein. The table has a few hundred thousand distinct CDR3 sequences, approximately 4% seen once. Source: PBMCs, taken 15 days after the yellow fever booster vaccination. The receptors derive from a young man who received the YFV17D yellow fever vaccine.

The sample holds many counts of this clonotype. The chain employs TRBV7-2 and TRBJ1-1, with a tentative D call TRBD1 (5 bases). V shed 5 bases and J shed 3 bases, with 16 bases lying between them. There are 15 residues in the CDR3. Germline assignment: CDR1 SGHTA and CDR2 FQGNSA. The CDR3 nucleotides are TGTGCCAGCAGCCGCGGGGCAGCGTCGTACACTGAAGCTTTCTTT. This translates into CASSRGAASYTEAFF.

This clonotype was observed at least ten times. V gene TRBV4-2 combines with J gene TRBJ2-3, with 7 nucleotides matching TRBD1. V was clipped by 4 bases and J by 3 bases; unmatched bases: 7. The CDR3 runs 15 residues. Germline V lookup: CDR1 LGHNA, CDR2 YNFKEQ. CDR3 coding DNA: TGTGCCAGCAGCCTAAGACAGGGTTCGACAGATACGCAGTATTTT. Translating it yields CASSLRQGSTDTQYF.

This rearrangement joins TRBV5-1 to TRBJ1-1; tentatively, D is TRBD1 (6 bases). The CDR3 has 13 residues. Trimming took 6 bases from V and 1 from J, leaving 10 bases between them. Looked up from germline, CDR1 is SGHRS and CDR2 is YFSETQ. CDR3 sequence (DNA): TGCGCCAGCATGGAAGGGGGGAACACTGAAGCTTTCTTT. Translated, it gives CASMEGGNTEAFF.

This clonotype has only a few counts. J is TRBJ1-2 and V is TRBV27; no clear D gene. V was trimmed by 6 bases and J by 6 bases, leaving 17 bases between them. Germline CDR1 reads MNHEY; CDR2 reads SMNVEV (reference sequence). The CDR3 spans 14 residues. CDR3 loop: CASSPDGRINGYTF. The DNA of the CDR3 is TGTGCCAGCAGCCCGGACGGGAGAATTAATGGCTACACCTTC.

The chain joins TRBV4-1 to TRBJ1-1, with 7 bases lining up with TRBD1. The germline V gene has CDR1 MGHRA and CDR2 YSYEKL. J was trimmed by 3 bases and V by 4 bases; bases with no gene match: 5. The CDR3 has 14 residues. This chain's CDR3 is CASSPPRGDTEAFF. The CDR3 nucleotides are TGCGCCAGCAGCCCTCCCAGGGGGGACACTGAAGCTTTCTTT.

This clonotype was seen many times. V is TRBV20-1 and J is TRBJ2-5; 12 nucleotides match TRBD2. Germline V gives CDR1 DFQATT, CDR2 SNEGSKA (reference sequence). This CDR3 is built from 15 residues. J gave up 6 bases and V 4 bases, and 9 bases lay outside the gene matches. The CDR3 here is CSAKHLAGGPQTQYF. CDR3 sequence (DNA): TGCAGTGCTAAACACCTAGCGGGGGGGCCGCAGACCCAGTACTTC.

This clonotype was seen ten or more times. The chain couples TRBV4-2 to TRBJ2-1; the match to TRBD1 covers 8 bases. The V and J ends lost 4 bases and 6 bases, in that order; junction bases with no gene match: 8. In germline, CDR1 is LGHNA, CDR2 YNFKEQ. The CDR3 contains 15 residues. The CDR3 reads CASSPLGDRSNEQFF. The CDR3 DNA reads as TGTGCCAGCAGCCCTTTAGGGGACAGGTCCAATGAGCAGTTCTTC.

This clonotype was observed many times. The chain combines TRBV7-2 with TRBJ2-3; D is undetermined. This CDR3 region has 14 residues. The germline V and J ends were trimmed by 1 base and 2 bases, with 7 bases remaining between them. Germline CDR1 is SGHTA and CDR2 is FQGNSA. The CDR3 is CASSLGQYTDTQYF. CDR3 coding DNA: TGTGCCAGCAGCTTAGGCCAGTACACAGATACGCAGTATTTT.

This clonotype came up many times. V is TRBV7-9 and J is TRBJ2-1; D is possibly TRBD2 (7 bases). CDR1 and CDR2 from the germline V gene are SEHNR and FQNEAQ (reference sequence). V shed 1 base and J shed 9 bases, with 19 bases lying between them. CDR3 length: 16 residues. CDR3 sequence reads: CASSLGEGGRRLEQFF. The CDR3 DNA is TGTGCCAGCAGCTTAGGGGAGGGGGGTCGCAGACTTGAGCAGTTCTTC.

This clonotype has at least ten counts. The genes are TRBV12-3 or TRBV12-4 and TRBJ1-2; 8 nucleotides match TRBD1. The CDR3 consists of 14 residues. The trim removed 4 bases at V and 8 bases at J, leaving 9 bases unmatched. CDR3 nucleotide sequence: TGTGCCAGCAGTTCCCTGGGACAGGCGAAAGGCTACACCTTC. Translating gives CASSSLGQAKGYTF.

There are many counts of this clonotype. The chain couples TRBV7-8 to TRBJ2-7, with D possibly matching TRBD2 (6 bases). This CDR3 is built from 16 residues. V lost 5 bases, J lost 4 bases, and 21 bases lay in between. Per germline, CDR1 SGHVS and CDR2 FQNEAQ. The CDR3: CASSPLGGIFKYEQYF. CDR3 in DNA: TGTGCCAGCAGCCCTCTAGGAGGGATCTTTAAGTACGAGCAGTACTTC.

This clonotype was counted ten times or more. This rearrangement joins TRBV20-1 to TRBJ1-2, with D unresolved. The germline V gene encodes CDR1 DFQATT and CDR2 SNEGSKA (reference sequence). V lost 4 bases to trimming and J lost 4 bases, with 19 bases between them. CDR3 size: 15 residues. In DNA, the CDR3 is TGCAGTGCTACCTCGGCCACGGCGTTTGGCTATGGCTACACCTTC. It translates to CSATSATAFGYGYTF.

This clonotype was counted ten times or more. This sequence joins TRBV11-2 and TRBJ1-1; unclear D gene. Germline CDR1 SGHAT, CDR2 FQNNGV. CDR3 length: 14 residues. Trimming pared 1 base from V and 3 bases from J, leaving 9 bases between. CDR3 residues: CASSLGAGHTEAFF. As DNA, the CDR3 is TGTGCCAGCAGCTTAGGGGCGGGCCACACTGAAGCTTTCTTT.

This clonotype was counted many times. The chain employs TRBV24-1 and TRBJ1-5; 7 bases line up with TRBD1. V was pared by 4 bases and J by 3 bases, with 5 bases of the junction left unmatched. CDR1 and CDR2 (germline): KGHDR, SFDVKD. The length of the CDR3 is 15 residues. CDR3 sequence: CATSEGGQYNQPQHF. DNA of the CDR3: TGTGCCACCAGTGAGGGGGGACAGTACAATCAGCCCCAGCATTTT.

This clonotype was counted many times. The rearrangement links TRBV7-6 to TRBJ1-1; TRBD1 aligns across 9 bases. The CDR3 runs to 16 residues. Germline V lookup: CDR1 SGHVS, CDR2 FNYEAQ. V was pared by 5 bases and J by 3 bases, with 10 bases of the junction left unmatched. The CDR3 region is CASSVGGTGWDTEAFF. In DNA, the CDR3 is TGTGCCAGCAGCGTGGGAGGGACAGGGTGGGACACTGAAGCTTTCTTT.

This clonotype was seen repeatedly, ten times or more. The CDR3 spells CASRRGAIKGQPQHF. CDR3 sequence (DNA): TGTGCCAGCCGCAGGGGGGCTATCAAGGGTCAGCCCCAGCATTTT. The chain has TRBV7-8 and TRBJ1-5; 7 bases fit TRBD1. Germline loops: CDR1 SGHVS, CDR2 FQNEAQ. V lost 8 bases, J lost 6 bases, and 13 bases stayed unmatched. This CDR3 region has 15 residues. Using reference TRBV7-8 and TRBJ1-5 for the parts outside the CDR3, the full variable domain is GAGVSQSPRYKVAKRGQDVALRCDPISGHVSLFWYQQALGQGPEFLTYFQNEAQLDKSGLPSDRFFAERPEGSVSTLKIQRTQQEDSAVYLCASRRGAIKGQPQHFGDGTRLSIL.

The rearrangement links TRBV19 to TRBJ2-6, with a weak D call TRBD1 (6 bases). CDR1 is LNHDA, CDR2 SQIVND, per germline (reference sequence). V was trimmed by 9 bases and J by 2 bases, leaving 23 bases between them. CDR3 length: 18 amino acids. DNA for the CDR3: TGTGCCAGCAGATCCAGGGGTAAGAGCATAGCTGGGGCCAACGTCCTGACTTTC. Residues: CASRSRGKSIAGANVLTF.

The CDR3 region is CSARDSLAGTLAGEQFF. DNA for the CDR3: TGCAGTGCTAGAGACTCACTAGCGGGCACCTTGGCGGGTGAGCAGTTCTTC. This chain connects TRBV20-1 to TRBJ2-1; 9 bases are shared with TRBD2. The CDR3 contains 17 residues. Germline values: CDR1 DFQATT, CDR2 SNEGSKA (reference sequence). With V trimmed by 0 bases and J by 9 bases, 15 bases remained unmatched.